This section outlines one TCR beta chain sequence together with its context. The antigen remains undetermined. CDR1 is SGHTA, CDR2 FQGNSA, per germline. The junction had 7 bases not matched to a gene; V was cut back by 5 bases and J by 2 bases. The CDR3 extends over 17 amino acids. The second PCR ran roughly 7 to 12 cycles with a sample-barcoded 5' primer and J-beta primers. TCRdb called the 5' RACE reads again in MiXCR, with one record for every CDR3 protein. There are 1.5 million to 1.8 million distinct CDR3 sequences in the sample; 40% to 45% occur only once, and around 4% lies in the top ten. Russia was home to the donors, healthy Caucasian individuals aged about 6 to 90. This entry comes from a study of blood T cells in healthy people across ages. Overall study results and limits: Estimates of total diversity, which came from one million sequenced T cells, were considered to be underestimates. Diversity was higher, and naive CD4+ cells more numerous, in long-lived donors than in aged donors. Older age coincided with a roughly linear decline in TCR beta diversity per million T cells.

The V call is TRBV7-2, the J call TRBJ2-4; 12 positions agree with TRBD1. This sequence originates from a woman under 30 in good health. Source material: blood. The CDR3 loop is CASSAPGQGATKNIQYF. The CDR3 DNA sequence: TGTGCCAGCAGCGCTCCGGGACAGGGGGCGACCAAAAACATTCAGTACTTC. Complete variable domain (other parts from reference TRBV7-2 and TRBJ2-4): GAGVSQSPSNKVTEKGKDVELRCDPISGHTALYWYRQSLGQGLEFLIYFQGNSAPDKSGLPSDRFSAERTGGSVSTLTIQRTQQEDSAVYLCASSAPGQGATKNIQYFGAGTRLSVL.